The next 17 T cell receptor beta chains were all read from a single sample in a study of preoperative IRX-2 immunotherapy in early breast cancer. Treatment given: preoperative locoregional IRX-2 cytokine immunotherapy. The table came from immunoSEQ multiplex PCR; TCRdb's copy has only in-frame clones and leaves some out. This table holds roughly 43,000 clones, over 85% found once. This specimen consisted of tumor tissue, obtained after IRX-2 immunotherapy. Receptor source: a human donor with breast cancer.

This chain uses TRBV6-6 with TRBJ2-7, with D maybe TRBD2 (6 bases). V was trimmed by 3 bases and J by 7 bases, leaving 13 bases between them. Per the germline V gene, CDR1 is MNHNY and CDR2 is SVGAGI (reference sequence). This CDR3 has 13 amino acids. The CDR3 spells CASSYREHMEQYF. CDR3 nucleotides: TGTGCCAGCAGTTATCGGGAGCATATGGAGCAGTACTTC.

The chain joins TRBV10-2 to TRBJ1-5; D is unclear. The length of the CDR3 is 12 residues. Germline loops: CDR1 WSHSY, CDR2 SAAADI. Trimming left V 3 bases short and J 6 bases short, with 6 bases between. As DNA, the CDR3 is TGCGCCAGCAGTGAACCTGGTCAGCCCCAGCATTTT. It translates to CASSEPGQPQHF.

This CDR3 reads CASSLGENIQYF. CDR3 nucleotides: TGTGCCAGCAGCCTCGGAGAGAACATTCAGTACTTC. The chain has TRBV28 and TRBJ2-4; D call uncertain. Trimming took 6 bases from V and 7 from J, leaving 10 bases between them. The germline gives CDR1 MDHEN, CDR2 SYDVKM. This CDR3 region has 12 residues.

This chain links TRBV6-4 with TRBJ2-1, with 7 bases that match TRBD1. Germline V gene data show CDR1 as MRHNA and CDR2 as SNTAGT. The CDR3 spans 15 residues. With 2 bases clipped from V and 3 bases from J, the junction kept 4 bases outside the gene matches. CDR3 sequence reads: CASSDTGEFYNEQFF. The CDR3 DNA is TGTGCCAGCAGTGACACAGGGGAGTTCTACAATGAGCAGTTCTTC.

This clone was detected only a few times. The chain is built from TRBV4-3 and TRBJ1-4; D gene unclear. This CDR3 has 14 residues. Germline V gene sequence: CDR1 LGHNA, CDR2 YSLEER. Trimming pared 0 bases from V and 8 bases from J, leaving 10 bases between. CDR3 loop: CASSQEGESEKLFF. The CDR3 DNA reads TGCGCCAGCAGCCAAGAAGGTGAATCGGAAAAACTGTTTTTT.

This chain uses TRBV27 with TRBJ2-7; D not certain. The CDR3 covers 12 residues. Germline-derived CDR1 and CDR2 are MNHEY and SMNVEV (reference sequence). The germline V and J ends were trimmed by 5 bases and 2 bases, with 7 bases remaining between them. DNA of the CDR3: TGTGCCAGCAGTGGCATCACCTACGAGCAGTACTTC. This translates into CASSGITYEQYF.

This clone showed up just once. This rearrangement joins TRBV4-2 to TRBJ1-1; the match to TRBD1 covers 8 bases. Looked up from germline, CDR1 is LGHNA and CDR2 is YNFKEQ. The V segment lost 5 bases and the J segment 2 bases; nucleotides outside the gene matches: 7. The CDR3 runs to 15 residues. For the CDR3, the DNA is TGTGCCAGCAGCACGACAGGGGTAGGAAACACTGAAGCTTTCTTT. Its translation is CASSTTGVGNTEAFF.

The chain uses TRBV29-1 and TRBJ1-1; D is ambiguous. V was cut by 6 bases and J by 0 bases, with 11 bases left in between. This CDR3 is built from 13 residues. The germline V gene encodes CDR1 SQVTM and CDR2 ANQGSEA. CDR3 region: CSVSRRVNTEAFF. The CDR3 region has the DNA TGCAGCGTCTCCCGACGGGTGAACACTGAAGCTTTCTTT.

This clone was detected only a few times. This chain uses TRBV2 with TRBJ2-7; 9 nucleotides align to TRBD2. From germline, CDR1 is SNHLY and CDR2 FYNNEI. V lost 8 bases to trimming and J lost 0 bases; unmatched junction nucleotides: 23. This CDR3 has 20 residues. The CDR3 coding sequence is TGTGCCAGCCAATCGGGGCAAATCACAGGAGCGGGAGGACCCTCCTACGAGCAGTACTTC. It specifies CASQSGQITGAGGPSYEQYF.

The sample holds one count of this clone. This chain joins TRBV4-2 and TRBJ2-3, with 12 nucleotides matching TRBD2. This CDR3 has 19 residues. Germline V lookup: CDR1 LGHNA, CDR2 YNFKEQ. Trimming at V came to 0 bases and at J to 1 base, leaving 8 bases not matched to a gene. The CDR3 nucleotides are TGTGCCAGCAGCCAAGATTTTATCCGGACTAGCGGGGGCACAGATACGCAGTATTTT. This gives the protein CASSQDFIRTSGGTDTQYF.

V gene TRBV18 combines with J gene TRBJ1-2, with 7 bases lining up with TRBD1. V shed 3 bases and J 4 bases; nucleotides not matched to a gene: 17. The germline V gene has CDR1 KGHSH and CDR2 LQKENI. The CDR3 is made up of 18 amino acids. In nucleotides, the CDR3 is TGTGCCAGCTCACCTTACGACAGGGTGGGGGATCCTACCTATGGCTACACCTTC. Protein: CASSPYDRVGDPTYGYTF.

The chain employs TRBV28 and TRBJ2-7, with D perhaps assigned TRBD1 or TRBD2 (5 bases each). This CDR3 has 15 amino acids. Germline V gives CDR1 MDHEN, CDR2 SYDVKM. Trimming shortened V by 5 bases and J by 2 bases, and 16 bases separated the two germline ends. DNA for the CDR3: TGTGCCAGCAGTCCCGTCGGGGACGTAACCTACGAGCAGTACTTC. Residues: CASSPVGDVTYEQYF. Filled out from reference TRBV28 and TRBJ2-7, the complete variable domain reads DVKVTQSSRYLVKRTGEKVFLECVQDMDHENMFWYRQDPGLGLRLIYFSYDVKMKEKGDIPEGYSVSREKKERFSLILESASTNQTSMYLCASSPVGDVTYEQYFGPGTRLTVT.

The chain has TRBV5-1 and TRBJ2-3, with 12 bases identical to TRBD1. CDR3 size: 18 residues. V trimming: 4 bases; J trimming: 4 bases; junction bases outside the gene matches: 13. Germline V gene sequence: CDR1 SGHRS, CDR2 YFSETQ. The CDR3 DNA reads TGCGCCAGCAGCCCACCCCGCCCCGGGACAGGGGGCCCAGATACGCAGTATTTT. Translating gives CASSPPRPGTGGPDTQYF. Combining the CDR3 with reference TRBV5-1 and TRBJ2-3 gives the whole variable domain KAGVTQTPRYLIKTRGQQVTLSCSPISGHRSVSWYQQTPGQGLQFLFEYFSETQRNKGNFPGRFSGRQFSNSRSEMNVSTLELGDSALYLCASSPPRPGTGGPDTQYFGPGTRLTVL.

CDR3 sequence reads: CASSQSGQTGAGNWNGYTF. Here the CDR3 DNA reads TGCGCCAGCAGTCAATCGGGTCAAACAGGGGCGGGAAACTGGAATGGCTACACCTTC. The rearrangement joins TRBV23-1 to TRBJ1-2; TRBD1 agrees at 7 bases. TRBV23-1 is an open reading frame, and its role is uncertain. V shed 0 bases and J 6 bases; nucleotides not matched to a gene: 19. The CDR3 runs to 19 residues.

The chain employs TRBV15 and TRBJ2-1, with a tentative D call TRBD1 (5 bases). The V and J ends lost 3 bases and 3 bases respectively, with 9 bases between them. The CDR3 is made up of 14 amino acids. Germline V CDR1 and CDR2: LNHNV, YYDKDF (reference sequence). The CDR3 sequence is CATSRGQGYNEQFF. The CDR3 DNA sequence: TGTGCCACCAGCAGGGGGCAGGGCTACAATGAGCAGTTCTTC.

The chain combines TRBV18 with TRBJ2-1; D unclear. The CDR3 runs to 11 residues. The ends were cut back, 5 bases at V and 7 bases at J, with 6 bases in the middle. Germline lookup yields CDR1 KGHSH and CDR2 LQKENI. The DNA of the CDR3 is TGTGCCAGCTCAACTGGGAATGAGCAGTTCTTC. It yields the protein CASSTGNEQFF.

The J gene is TRBJ2-4, the V gene TRBV7-9; the D is unclear. The CDR3 extends over 14 amino acids. Trimming took 1 base from V and 8 from J, leaving 12 bases between them. Germline V gene sequence: CDR1 SEHNR, CDR2 FQNEAQ (reference sequence). Written as DNA, the CDR3 is TGTGCCAGCAGCTTAGTCCTTCCCCCAGACATTCAGTACTTC. Translation: CASSLVLPPDIQYF.